The rows below give T cell receptor beta chains drawn from one sample of a study of cytomegalovirus exposure and HLA in healthy donors. Profiled with immunoSEQ multiplex PCR; TCRdb holds only in-frame clones, not every one. This sample has about 240,000 clones, with about 87% found just once. The sequenced sample consisted of PBMCs. The receptor set was obtained from a man aged 18 to 29 in good health and CMV-seronegative. CDR3s include the opening cysteine and the closing phenylalanine or tryptophan. Fields, in order: V gene, J gene, clone size, CDR3 length, D gene, CDR3 DNA, CDR3 protein. D genes are given only for firm matches. Clone size is shown for a subset of rows, as once, few, many or a class of expanded clone.

TRBV11-2,TRBJ1-3,-,16,-,TGTGCCAGCAGCTTCGAGCAGGGCCGCTCTGGAAACACCATATATTTT,CASSFEQGRSGNTIYF
TRBV28,TRBJ1-6,-,15,TRBD1,TGTGCCAGCGGCCTCGACAGGGGTGCAATTTCACCCCTCCACTTT,CASGLDRGAISPLHF
TRBV28,TRBJ2-7,-,16,-,TGTGCCAGCAGTTGGACCGTTCTTGCGGGGACCTACGAGCAGTACTTC,CASSWTVLAGTYEQYF
TRBV4-1,TRBJ2-5,-,13,TRBD1,TGCGCCAGCAGTCGAACCGGGACAGAAACCCAGTACTTC,CASSRTGTETQYF
TRBV5-1,TRBJ2-5,-,16,TRBD1,TGCGCCAGCAGCTTGGGGACAGGGATTGCTGGGGAGACCCAGTACTTC,CASSLGTGIAGETQYF
TRBV27,TRBJ2-6,-,17,TRBD1,TGTGCCAGCAGTTTTGGGACAGGCGTCTCTGGGGCCAACGTCCTGACTTTC,CASSFGTGVSGANVLTF
TRBV28,TRBJ2-7,-,15,TRBD2,TGTGCCAGCAGTCCCGGGACTAGCGGGAGCAGCGAGCAGTACTTC,CASSPGTSGSSEQYF
TRBV5-4,TRBJ2-3,-,15,-,TGTGCCAGCAGCTTGGACCCAGGGGGCACAGATACGCAGTATTTT,CASSLDPGGTDTQYF
TRBV9,TRBJ1-1,-,14,-,TGTGCCAGCAGCGTACAGGGACAGAACACTGAAGCTTTCTTT,CASSVQGQNTEAFF
TRBV19,TRBJ2-5,-,14,TRBD1,TGTGCCAGTAGTCCACAGGGGAAGCAAGAGACCCAGTACTTC,CASSPQGKQETQYF
TRBV28,TRBJ2-2,-,15,-,TGTGCCAGCAGTTTAAACCCAGGGTACACCGGGGAGCTGTTTTTT,CASSLNPGYTGELFF
TRBV27,TRBJ2-7,-,14,-,TGTGCCAGCAGTTCTCTAGCGACAACCTACGAGCAGTACTTC,CASSSLATTYEQYF
TRBV29-1,TRBJ2-7,-,14,-,TGCAGCGTTGTGGGAGCGGAGAGCTCCTACGAGCAGTACTTC,CSVVGAESSYEQYF
TRBV13,TRBJ1-1,-,14,TRBD1,TGTGCCAGCAGCCTATCAGGGGGCTCCACTGAAGCTTTCTTT,CASSLSGGSTEAFF
TRBV5-1,TRBJ2-3,-,17,-,TGCGCCAGCAGCTTGGCATCTAGGGGGAACCAATGGGATACGCAGTATTTT,CASSLASRGNQWDTQYF
TRBV4-1,TRBJ2-7,-,16,-,TGCGCCAGCAGCCAAGTATCCGGGACATCGTCCTACGAGCAGTACTTC,CASSQVSGTSSYEQYF
TRBV4-2,TRBJ1-1,-,16,TRBD1,TGTGCCAGCAGCCAAGAAATAACGGGACAGGGTGGGGAAGCTTTCTTT,CASSQEITGQGGEAFF
TRBV7-9,TRBJ1-1,-,12,-,TGTGCCAGCAGCTTAGCGTCCATCGAAGCTTTCTTT,CASSLASIEAFF
TRBV2,TRBJ2-3,-,13,-,TGTGCCAGCACTTCTACGCGCACAGATACGCAGTATTTT,CASTSTRTDTQYF
TRBV19,TRBJ1-5,-,15,TRBD1,TGTGCCAGTAGTTCCCCGGGACAGGGCAATCAGCCCCAGCATTTT,CASSSPGQGNQPQHF
TRBV30,TRBJ1-5,-,13,-,TGTGCCTGGAGTATGGACTTAAATCAGCCCCAGCATTTT,CAWSMDLNQPQHF
TRBV2,TRBJ2-3,-,14,TRBD2,TGTGCCAGCGGAGGGACTAGCGGGGTAGATACGCAGTATTTT,CASGGTSGVDTQYF
TRBV28,TRBJ1-1,-,12,TRBD1,TGTGCCAGCAGTTATCCACGGACAGGAGCTTTCTTT,CASSYPRTGAFF
TRBV7-2,TRBJ2-1,-,19,-,TGTGCCAGCAACCCCTACGGGGCGGTGGGGGGGCCTAGGGGCAATGAGCAGTTCTTC,CASNPYGAVGGPRGNEQFF
TRBV5-1,TRBJ1-1,once,14,TRBD1,TGCGCCAGCAGCTTGGTAGGGGGCGAGACTGAAGCTTTCTTT,CASSLVGGETEAFF
TRBV29-1,TRBJ2-7,-,13,TRBD1,TGCAGCGTTGAGGACAGGAGCTCCTACGAGCAGTACTTC,CSVEDRSSYEQYF
TRBV5-1,TRBJ2-5,-,14,-,TGCGCCAGCAGCACGGGACCAGGGGACGAGACCCAGTACTTC,CASSTGPGDETQYF
TRBV7-7,TRBJ2-1,many,13,TRBD2,TGTGCCAGCAGCTTAGCGCGGGAGAGTGAGCAGTTCTTC,CASSLARESEQFF
TRBV18,TRBJ2-6,-,16,-,TGTGCCAGCTCACCGACACGGCCCTCTGGGGCCAACGTCCTGACTTTC,CASSPTRPSGANVLTF
TRBV6-5,TRBJ2-7,-,16,TRBD1,TGTGCCAGCAGTTACCTTCCCAGACAGGGGAGCTACGAGCAGTACTTC,CASSYLPRQGSYEQYF
TRBV4-2,TRBJ1-2,-,17,-,TGTGCCAGCAGCCAGAATATGGGAGCCAGAACTAACTATGGCTACACCTTC,CASSQNMGARTNYGYTF
TRBV5-1,TRBJ1-2,-,14,TRBD1,TGCGCCAGCAGCTTATCGGGACAGGGCTATGGCTACACCTTC,CASSLSGQGYGYTF
TRBV7-8,TRBJ1-3,-,17,-,TGTGCCAGCAGCTTAGATGGTCCGGGAAGCTCTGGAAACACCATATATTTT,CASSLDGPGSSGNTIYF
TRBV19,TRBJ1-4,-,15,TRBD1,TGTGCCAGTAGGGGACAGGGTGTTTTGGGTGAAAAACTGTTTTTT,CASRGQGVLGEKLFF
TRBV5-6,TRBJ2-5,-,17,TRBD2,TGTGCCAGCAGCTGGGGACTAGCGGGAGTTCACCAAGAGACCCAGTACTTC,CASSWGLAGVHQETQYF
TRBV7-2,TRBJ1-5,once,12,-,TGTGCCAGCAGCCGTGCCGGGGGGCCCCAGCATTTT,CASSRAGGPQHF
TRBV7-2,TRBJ2-1,once,16,TRBD1,TGTGCCAGCAGCAGACAGGGGACACTTACCTACAATGAGCAGTTCTTC,CASSRQGTLTYNEQFF
TRBV27,TRBJ2-5,-,15,TRBD2,TGTGCCAGCAGTTTGACGGGAGGGCAACAAGAGACCCAGTACTTC,CASSLTGGQQETQYF
TRBV27,TRBJ2-7,-,15,TRBD1,TGTGCCAGCAGTTTATCACGGACAGGGGCCTACGAGCAGTACTTC,CASSLSRTGAYEQYF
TRBV6-5,TRBJ1-1,-,11,-,TGTGCCAGCAGCAGAAACACTGAAGCTTTCTTT,CASSRNTEAFF
TRBV2,TRBJ1-5,-,14,TRBD1,TGTGCCAGCAGTGAGTGGGACAGATATCAGCCCCAGCATTTT,CASSEWDRYQPQHF
TRBV5-1,TRBJ1-1,-,13,-,TGCGCCAGCAGTATGGGCCGTGTGACTGAAGCTTTCTTT,CASSMGRVTEAFF
TRBV28,TRBJ2-7,-,16,TRBD1,TGTGCCAGCAGTGTCACATCCGGGACAGGGACGTACGAGCAGTACTTC,CASSVTSGTGTYEQYF
TRBV18,TRBJ1-1,-,12,-,TGTGCCAGCTCATCAGGGGCCACTGAAGCTTTCTTT,CASSSGATEAFF
TRBV18,TRBJ1-6,-,13,-,TGTGCCAGCGGGGCAGGCGGAGATTCACCCCTCCACTTT,CASGAGGDSPLHF
TRBV29-1,TRBJ2-1,-,12,TRBD2,TGCAGCGGAACGGGACTATACAATGAGCAGTTCTTC,CSGTGLYNEQFF
TRBV5-4,TRBJ2-2,-,13,-,TGTGCCATCGGGGGTAGGGACACCGGGGAGCTGTTTTTT,CAIGGRDTGELFF
TRBV28,TRBJ1-2,-,15,-,TGTGCCAGCAGTCCTCATACAGGGAGTGACTATGGCTACACCTTC,CASSPHTGSDYGYTF
TRBV28,TRBJ1-6,-,12,-,TGTGCCAGCAGTCGGGTTTTGGCACCCCTCCACTTT,CASSRVLAPLHF
TRBV5-1,TRBJ1-1,-,14,TRBD1,TGCGCCAGCAGCTTGGTGGGACAGGGCACTGAAGCTTTCTTT,CASSLVGQGTEAFF
TRBV4-3,TRBJ2-3,-,17,TRBD2,TGCGCCAGCAGCCAAATTGGGACTAGCGGTAGCACAGATACGCAGTATTTT,CASSQIGTSGSTDTQYF
TRBV5-4,TRBJ2-5,once,13,TRBD1,TGTGCCAGCAGCCGGACAGGACTAGAGACCCAGTACTTC,CASSRTGLETQYF
TRBV9,TRBJ1-4,-,15,-,TGTGCCAGCAGCAGAGGAGGGTGGTCTAATGAAAAACTGTTTTTT,CASSRGGWSNEKLFF
TRBV28,TRBJ2-7,-,13,-,TGTGCCAGCACCTCTTTTCGGTTATACGAGCAGTACTTC,CASTSFRLYEQYF
TRBV7-9,TRBJ2-7,-,16,-,TGTGCCAGCAGCTGGCTAGGACTAGGGGGGCACGACGAGCAGTACTTC,CASSWLGLGGHDEQYF
TRBV4-3,TRBJ2-3,-,16,-,TGCGCCAGCAGCCATCAACGTGGTCCGGGCACAGATACGCAGTATTTT,CASSHQRGPGTDTQYF
TRBV11-2,TRBJ2-7,-,16,TRBD1,TGTGCCAGCAGCTTAGGCCCCGGACAGGGGCGGTACGAGCAGTACTTC,CASSLGPGQGRYEQYF
TRBV7-9,TRBJ2-7,-,16,TRBD1,TGTGCCAGCAGCTCCCCGGGGACAGGGTTGTGGGGTGAGCAGTACTTC,CASSSPGTGLWGEQYF